Below are 19 T cell receptor beta chains sequenced from a single sample in a study of blood T cell repertoires in COVID-19 (dated by TCRdb to the early 2020s). Libraries were prepared through the immunoSEQ multiplex PCR assay. TCRdb provides this immuneACCESS table in a form limited to in-frame rearrangements. Some clones are lacking; in checked studies, under half of them reflect an unresolved V gene, and why the rest are absent is not known. The sample table records roughly 150,000 clones; over 80% of these occur just once. The leading ten clones occupy roughly 8.8% of the sample. Material for sequencing was peripheral blood. The origin of the receptors is a woman of 80 years or more with COVID-19, enrolled during active disease.

This chain uses TRBV3-1 (or the pseudogene TRBV3-2) with TRBJ1-3, with no clear D. V was cut by 3 bases and J by 4 bases, with 10 bases left in between. This CDR3 has 14 residues. Germline values: CDR1 LGHDT, CDR2 YNNKEL (reference sequence). CDR3: CASSHESRGNTIYF. The CDR3 nucleotides read TGTGCCAGCAGCCATGAGTCCCGCGGAAACACCATATATTTT.

This clone has a handful of counts. The CDR3 reads CASSLESYQETQYF. CDR3 nucleotides: TGTGCCAGCAGCTTGGAGAGTTACCAAGAGACCCAGTACTTC. The chain carries TRBV5-6 and TRBJ2-5, with no clear D. The CDR3 is 14 amino acids. The V end lost 0 bases, the J end lost 0 bases, and 6 bases lay between the germline ends. CDR1 SGHDT and CDR2 YYEEEE come from the germline V gene.

The chain uses TRBV2 and TRBJ2-1; 7 bases agree with TRBD1. V gave up 7 bases and J gave up 4 bases; unmatched junction bases: 7. The CDR3 has 14 residues. The germline gives CDR1 SNHLY, CDR2 FYNNEI. The CDR3 DNA reads as TGTGCCAGCACCCCGGGACAGAGATACAATGAGCAGTTCTTC. Its translation: CASTPGQRYNEQFF.

V gene TRBV18 combines with J gene TRBJ1-1, with 8 bases matching TRBD1. CDR1 and CDR2 from the germline V gene are KGHSH and LQKENI. There are 16 residues in the CDR3. V dropped 0 bases and J dropped 5; count of bases not matched to a gene: 8. The CDR3 sequence: CASSPPGQGGRTEAFF. As DNA, the CDR3 is TGTGCCAGCTCACCACCCGGACAGGGAGGCAGAACTGAAGCTTTCTTT.

The chain carries TRBV6-6 and TRBJ1-6; D is possibly TRBD1 (5 bases). V lost 6 bases and J 5 bases, leaving 14 bases between the germline ends. CDR3 length equals 15 residues. Germline CDR1 and CDR2: MNHNY and SVGAGI (reference sequence). Here the CDR3 DNA reads TGTGCCAGCAGCGGCCGGGACTCGAATAATTCACCCCTCCACTTT. Amino acid sequence: CASSGRDSNNSPLHF.

The chain recombines TRBV18 with TRBJ1-2; D is ambiguous. The V end lost 3 bases, the J end lost 2 bases, and 16 bases lay between the germline ends. The CDR3 covers 16 residues. The germline V gene encodes CDR1 KGHSH and CDR2 LQKENI. The CDR3 is CASSPPGVGANYGYTF. In DNA, the CDR3 is TGTGCCAGCTCACCTCCGGGAGTGGGTGCCAACTATGGCTACACCTTC. Based on the CDR3 plus reference TRBV18 and TRBJ1-2, the full variable domain is NAGVMQNPRHLVRRRGQEARLRCSPMKGHSHVYWYRQLPEEGLKFMVYLQKENIIDESGMPKERFSAEFPKEGPSILRIQQVVRGDSAAYFCASSPPGVGANYGYTFGSGTRLTVV.

This sequence joins TRBV28 and TRBJ1-4; 7 nucleotides agree with TRBD1. Per germline, CDR1 MDHEN and CDR2 SYDVKM. The CDR3 consists of 15 residues. V shed 9 bases, J shed 3 bases, and the junction held 10 bases outside the gene matches. The DNA for the CDR3 is TGTGCCAGTGCACCGGGACAGTCCTCTAATGAAAAACTGTTTTTT. Protein sequence: CASAPGQSSNEKLFF.

The chain carries TRBV18 and TRBJ2-3; D is unresolved. The CDR3 has 13 residues. Germline assignment: CDR1 KGHSH and CDR2 LQKENI. With 0 bases removed from V and 2 bases from J, the gap between germline ends came to 3 bases. This chain's CDR3 is CASSPPITDTQYF. CDR3 DNA: TGTGCCAGCTCACCACCTATCACAGATACGCAGTATTTT.

The chain has TRBV3-1 (or the pseudogene TRBV3-2) and TRBJ2-2; TRBD1 aligns across 11 bases. Germline V lookup: CDR1 LGHDT, CDR2 YNNKEL (reference sequence). J gave up 6 bases and V 0 bases, and 3 bases lay outside the gene matches. This CDR3 has 16 amino acids. Written as DNA, the CDR3 is TGTGCCAGCAGCCAAGAAGAGGGACAGGGGGCCGGGGAGCTGTTTTTT. Its translation: CASSQEEGQGAGELFF.

The J gene is TRBJ2-7, the V gene TRBV18; maybe TRBD2 (5 bases). The germline gives CDR1 KGHSH, CDR2 LQKENI. V was clipped by 5 bases and J by 5 bases, with 25 bases between them. The length of the CDR3 is 17 residues. CDR3 DNA sequence: TGTGCCAGCTCATCTTCCCCGCCGGGTCCCGCTAGCCACGAGCAGTACTTC. Translation gives CASSSSPPGPASHEQYF. The full variable domain, rest sourced from reference TRBV18 and TRBJ2-7, is NAGVMQNPRHLVRRRGQEARLRCSPMKGHSHVYWYRQLPEEGLKFMVYLQKENIIDESGMPKERFSAEFPKEGPSILRIQQVVRGDSAAYFCASSSSPPGPASHEQYFGPGTRLTVT.

The rearrangement joins TRBV5-1 to TRBJ1-1; no clear D gene. This CDR3 contains 15 residues. Trimming stripped 0 bases from V and 4 bases from J, with 13 bases between. Germline CDR1 SGHRS, CDR2 YFSETQ. CDR3 residues: CASSLEAGVGTEAFF. CDR3 bases: TGCGCCAGCAGCTTGGAGGCGGGTGTGGGCACTGAAGCTTTCTTT.

This chain connects TRBV19 to TRBJ1-1; 7 positions agree with TRBD1. Per the germline V gene, CDR1 is LNHDA and CDR2 is SQIVND (reference sequence). This CDR3 is built from 16 residues. Germline trimming cut 9 bases from V and 0 bases from J; bases unmatched to any gene: 13. As DNA, the CDR3 is TGTGCCAGCCTCGGGACAGCCCTCCGGCTGAACACTGAAGCTTTCTTT. This translates into CASLGTALRLNTEAFF.

J is TRBJ1-2 and V is TRBV7-2; a possible D gene is TRBD1 (5 bases). Germline V gene sequence: CDR1 SGHTA, CDR2 FQGNSA. The CDR3 length is 13 residues. V gave up 1 base and J gave up 7 bases, with 10 bases separating them. This chain's CDR3 is CASSLGQRGGYTF. The CDR3 coding sequence is TGTGCCAGCAGCTTAGGACAAAGGGGTGGCTACACCTTC.

This rearrangement joins TRBV15 to TRBJ1-5; 7 bases line up with TRBD1. Germline lookup yields CDR1 LNHNV and CDR2 YYDKDF (reference sequence). V lost 1 base to trimming and J lost 5 bases; unmatched junction nucleotides: 2. The CDR3 consists of 14 residues. CDR3 in DNA: TGTGCCACCAGCAGAGTGCAGGGGGATCAGCCCCAGCATTTT. Translated: CATSRVQGDQPQHF.

The chain links TRBV2 to TRBJ1-5; 7 nucleotides match TRBD1. The V gene end was trimmed by 6 bases and the J gene end by 11 bases; junction bases not matched to a gene: 4. CDR1 is SNHLY, CDR2 FYNNEI, per germline. CDR3 size: 11 residues. CDR3 in amino acids: CASSRDSSQHF. Written as DNA, the CDR3 is TGTGCCAGCAGCCGGGACAGCTCCCAGCATTTT.

V gene TRBV9 combines with J gene TRBJ2-3; D unresolved. Germline lookup yields CDR1 SGDLS and CDR2 YYNGEE. There are 14 residues in the CDR3. The ends were cut back, 2 bases at V and 6 bases at J, with 13 bases in the middle. The CDR3 reads CASSVRGEEDTQYF. The DNA of the CDR3 is TGTGCCAGCAGCGTCCGCGGAGAAGAGGATACGCAGTATTTT.

The V and J genes are TRBV15 and TRBJ2-2, with a weak D call TRBD1 (6 bases). Trimming removed 1 base from V and 4 bases from J, with 7 bases in between. Germline values: CDR1 LNHNV, CDR2 YYDKDF (reference sequence). The CDR3 has 14 residues. The CDR3 reads CATSRGGLTGELFF. CDR3 nucleotide sequence: TGTGCCACCAGCAGAGGGGGGCTCACCGGGGAGCTGTTTTTT.

The V gene is TRBV29-1, the J gene TRBJ2-1, with 12 nucleotides matching TRBD2. The V segment lost 7 bases and the J segment 0 bases; nucleotides outside the gene matches: 7. CDR3 length equals 16 residues. The germline CDR1 and CDR2 sequences are SQVTM and ANQGSEA. CDR3 loop: CSAGLAGGSSYNEQFF. The CDR3 DNA sequence: TGCAGCGCGGGACTAGCGGGTGGAAGCTCCTACAATGAGCAGTTCTTC.

This chain connects TRBV6-5 to TRBJ1-2; 8 nucleotides align to TRBD1. J gave up 8 bases and V 6 bases, and 8 bases lay outside the gene matches. CDR3 size: 13 residues. The germline V gene has CDR1 MNHEY and CDR2 SVGAGI. Written as DNA, the CDR3 is TGTGCCAGCAGCTTTGGACAGGGAGGGGGCTACACCTTC. Amino acids: CASSFGQGGGYTF.